The 5 T cell receptor beta chains in this list originate from one sample, sequenced in a study of cytomegalovirus exposure and HLA in healthy donors. PCR employed 60 Vbeta and 13 Jbeta primers. Clones were sequenced by immunoSEQ multiplex PCR, and TCRdb holds only the in-frame ones, with some missing. The sample carries 250,000 or so clones, 85% to 90% recorded once. Material for sequencing was PBMCs. These receptors were collected from a human donor in good health.

This sequence joins TRBV2 and TRBJ1-5; TRBD1 agrees at 8 bases. V shed 7 bases and J 2 bases; nucleotides not matched to a gene: 7. The CDR3 is made up of 15 amino acids. CDR1 is SNHLY, CDR2 FYNNEI, per germline. This CDR3 is CASTQDRGRNQPQHF. In DNA form, the CDR3 reads TGTGCCAGCACCCAAGACAGGGGTCGCAATCAGCCCCAGCATTTT. The whole variable domain, filled in from reference TRBV2 and TRBJ1-5, reads EPEVTQTPSHQVTQMGQEVILRCVPISNHLYFYWYRQILGQKVEFLVSFYNNEISEKSEIFDDQFSVERPDGSNFTLKIRSTKLEDSAMYFCASTQDRGRNQPQHFGDGTRLSIL.

Concerning this clone itself: This specimen includes other DNA sequences encoding the same CDR3. The chain has TRBV30 and TRBJ2-7, with D possibly TRBD2 on 5 matching bases. V shed 2 bases and J shed 4 bases, with 6 bases lying between them. Looked up from germline, CDR1 is GTSNPN and CDR2 is SVGIG (reference sequence). The length of the CDR3 is 11 residues. The CDR3 loop reads CAWSSGYEQYF. For the CDR3, the DNA is TGTGCCTGGAGTTCGGGGTACGAGCAGTACTTC.

V is TRBV6-1 and J is TRBJ2-7; TRBD2 might be the D (6 bases). Germline V gives CDR1 MNHNS, CDR2 SASEGT. The V gene lost 4 bases and the J gene lost 0 bases, with 25 bases spanning the gap. There are 19 residues in the CDR3. This CDR3 is CASSARNSGTLRSSYEQYF. CDR3 DNA sequence: TGTGCCAGCAGTGCCCGGAATAGCGGTACTCTAAGGAGCTCCTACGAGCAGTACTTC.

The table lists this clone with a count of one. The chain combines TRBV20-1 with TRBJ2-5; TRBD2 aligns across 8 bases. This CDR3 comprises 11 residues. Germline V CDR1 and CDR2: DFQATT, SNEGSKA (reference sequence). V dropped 3 bases and J dropped 10; count of bases not matched to a gene: 4. DNA of the CDR3: TGCAGTGCTAGTTACCGGGGGGGCCAGTACTTC. Its protein product is CSASYRGGQYF.

This clone appeared a single time. The chain uses TRBV27 and TRBJ2-1; 14 bases are shared with TRBD2. The germline gives CDR1 MNHEY, CDR2 SMNVEV (reference sequence). V gave up 2 bases and J gave up 2 bases; unmatched junction bases: 2. The CDR3 covers 17 residues. CDR3 loop: CASSLPGLAGAYNEQFF. The CDR3 nucleotides read TGTGCCAGCAGTTTACCGGGACTAGCGGGAGCCTACAATGAGCAGTTCTTC.